This TCR beta chain was retrieved from a study of cytomegalovirus exposure and HLA in healthy donors. Study overall: As an earlier analysis found, around 200 million T cells yielded 95 million to 130 million unique TCR beta sequences. Whole-study results and caveats: Previously analyzed data showed that most TCR beta V segments were productive at a frequency of about 87% or about 30%.

It was healthy bone marrow donors who served as donors. This clone has just one count. The antigen is undetermined. The PCR contained 60 Vbeta and 13 Jbeta primers. TCRdb keeps only in-frame clones here, not all; method: immunoSEQ multiplex PCR. The table lists about 160,000 clones, 80% of them singletons. Input material: PBMCs. The sequence came from a man younger than 40 in good health and CMV-seronegative.

This CDR3 is CASSFDRHGVYGYTF. DNA for the CDR3: TGTGCCAGCAGTTTTGACAGACACGGAGTGTATGGCTACACCTTC. The rearrangement joins TRBV28 to TRBJ1-2, with a possible D match to TRBD1 (5 bases). The V gene's germline CDR1 is MDHEN and CDR2 SYDVKM. Between the trimmed V and J ends, which lost 3 bases and 5 bases, there was a span of 16 bases. This CDR3 spans 15 amino acids.